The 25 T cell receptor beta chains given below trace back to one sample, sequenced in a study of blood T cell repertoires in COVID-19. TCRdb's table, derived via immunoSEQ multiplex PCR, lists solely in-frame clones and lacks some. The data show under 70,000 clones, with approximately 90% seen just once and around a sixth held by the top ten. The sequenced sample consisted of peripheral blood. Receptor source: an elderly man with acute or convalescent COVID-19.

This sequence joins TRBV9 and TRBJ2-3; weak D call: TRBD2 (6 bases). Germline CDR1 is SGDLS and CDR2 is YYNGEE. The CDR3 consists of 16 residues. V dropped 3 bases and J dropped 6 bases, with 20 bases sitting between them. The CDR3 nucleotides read TGTGCCAGCAGCGCCGAAGGGTTAGCGGTACTGGATACGCAGTATTTT. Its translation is CASSAEGLAVLDTQYF.

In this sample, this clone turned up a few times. In DNA form, the CDR3 reads TGTGCCAGCAGTGAAGTAGTAGAGACCCAGTACTTC. Translated, it gives CASSEVVETQYF. The V gene is TRBV2, the J gene TRBJ2-5, with no clear D. The CDR3 covers 12 residues. Germline V CDR1 and CDR2: SNHLY, FYNNEI. Trimming stripped 1 base from V and 4 bases from J, with 4 bases between. The entire variable domain, with the rest obtained from reference TRBV2 and TRBJ2-5, is as follows: EPEVTQTPSHQVTQMGQEVILRCVPISNHLYFYWYRQILGQKVEFLVSFYNNEISEKSEIFDDQFSVERPDGSNFTLKIRSTKLEDSAMYFCASSEVVETQYFGPGTRLLVL.

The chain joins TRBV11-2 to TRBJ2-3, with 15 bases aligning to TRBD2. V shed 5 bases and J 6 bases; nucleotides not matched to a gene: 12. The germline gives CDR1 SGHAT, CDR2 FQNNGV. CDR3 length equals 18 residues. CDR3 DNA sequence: TGTGCCAGCAGCCCGCCCCCCGGGACTAGCGGGGGGCGTGATACGCAGTATTTT. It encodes CASSPPPGTSGGRDTQYF. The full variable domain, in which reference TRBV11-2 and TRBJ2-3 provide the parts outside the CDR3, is EAGVAQSPRYKIIEKRQSVAFWCNPISGHATLYWYQQILGQGPKLLIQFQNNGVVDDSQLPKDRFSAERLKGVDSTLKIQPAKLEDSAVYLCASSPPPGTSGGRDTQYFGPGTRLTVL.

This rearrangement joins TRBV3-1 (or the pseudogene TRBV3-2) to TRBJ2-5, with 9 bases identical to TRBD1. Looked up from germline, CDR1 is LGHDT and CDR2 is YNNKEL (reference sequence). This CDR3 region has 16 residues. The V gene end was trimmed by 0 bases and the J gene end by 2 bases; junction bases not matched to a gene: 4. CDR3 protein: CASSQDPGTGQETQYF. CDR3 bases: TGTGCCAGCAGCCAAGACCCCGGGACAGGGCAAGAGACCCAGTACTTC.

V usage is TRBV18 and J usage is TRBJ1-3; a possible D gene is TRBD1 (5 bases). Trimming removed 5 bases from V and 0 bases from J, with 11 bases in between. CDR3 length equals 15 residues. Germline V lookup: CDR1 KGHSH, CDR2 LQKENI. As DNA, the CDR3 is TGTGCCAGCTCATCGGGACTGCTCTCTGGAAACACCATATATTTT. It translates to CASSSGLLSGNTIYF.

CDR3 in amino acids: CASSALGSGGAHNEQFF. In DNA, the CDR3 is TGTGCCAGCTCTGCCCTCGGGAGCGGGGGGGCCCACAATGAGCAGTTCTTC. This sequence joins TRBV18 and TRBJ2-1, with 10 nucleotides matching TRBD2. Germline values: CDR1 KGHSH, CDR2 LQKENI. V trimming: 6 bases; J trimming: 5 bases; junction bases outside the gene matches: 13. CDR3 size: 17 residues.

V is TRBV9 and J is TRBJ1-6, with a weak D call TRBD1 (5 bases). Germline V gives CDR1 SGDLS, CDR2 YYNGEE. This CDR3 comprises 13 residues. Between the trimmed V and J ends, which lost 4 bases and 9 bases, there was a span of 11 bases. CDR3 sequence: CASSTRGFSPLHF. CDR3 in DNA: TGTGCCAGCAGCACACGGGGGTTTTCACCCCTCCACTTT.

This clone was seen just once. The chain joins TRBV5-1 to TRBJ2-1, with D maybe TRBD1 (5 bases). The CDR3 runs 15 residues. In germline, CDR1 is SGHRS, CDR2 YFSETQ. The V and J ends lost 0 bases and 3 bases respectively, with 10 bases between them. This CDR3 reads CASSLDIGDYNEQFF. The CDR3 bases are TGCGCCAGCAGCTTGGATATAGGGGACTACAATGAGCAGTTCTTC.

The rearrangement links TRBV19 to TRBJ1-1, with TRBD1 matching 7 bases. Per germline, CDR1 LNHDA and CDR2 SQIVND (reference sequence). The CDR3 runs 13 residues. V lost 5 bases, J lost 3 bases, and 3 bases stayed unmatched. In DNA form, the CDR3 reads TGTGCCAGTAGTCCCAGGGGGGACACTGAAGCTTTCTTT. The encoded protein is CASSPRGDTEAFF.

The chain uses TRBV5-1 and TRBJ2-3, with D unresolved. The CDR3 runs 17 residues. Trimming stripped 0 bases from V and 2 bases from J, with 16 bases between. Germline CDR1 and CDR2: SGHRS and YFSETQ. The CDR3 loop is CASSLGVYLGDTDTQYF. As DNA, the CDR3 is TGCGCCAGCAGCTTGGGGGTCTACCTGGGCGACACAGATACGCAGTATTTT.

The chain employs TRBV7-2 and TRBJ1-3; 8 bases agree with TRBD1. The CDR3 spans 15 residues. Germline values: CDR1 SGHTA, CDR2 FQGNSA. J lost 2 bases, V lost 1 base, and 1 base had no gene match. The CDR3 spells CASSLGQGTGNTIYF. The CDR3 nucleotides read TGTGCCAGCAGCTTAGGACAGGGGACTGGAAACACCATATATTTT.

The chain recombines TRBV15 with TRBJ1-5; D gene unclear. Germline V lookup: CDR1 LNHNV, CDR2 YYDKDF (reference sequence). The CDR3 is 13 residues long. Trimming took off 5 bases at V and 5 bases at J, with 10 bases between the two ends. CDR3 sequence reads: CATSVAEYQPQHF. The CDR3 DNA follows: TGTGCCACCAGCGTTGCGGAATATCAGCCCCAGCATTTT. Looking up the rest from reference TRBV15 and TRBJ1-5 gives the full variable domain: DAMVIQNPRYQVTQFGKPVTLSCSQTLNHNVMYWYQQKSSQAPKLLFHYYDKDFNNEADTPDNFQSRRPNTSFCFLDIRSPGLGDTAMYLCATSVAEYQPQHFGDGTRLSIL.

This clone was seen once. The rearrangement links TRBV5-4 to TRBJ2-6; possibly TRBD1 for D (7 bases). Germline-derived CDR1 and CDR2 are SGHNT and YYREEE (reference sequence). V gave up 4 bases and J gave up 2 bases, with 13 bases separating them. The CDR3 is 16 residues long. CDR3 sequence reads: CASSRRDSAGANVLTF. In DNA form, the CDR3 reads TGTGCCAGCAGCAGGAGGGACAGCGCTGGGGCCAACGTCCTGACTTTC.

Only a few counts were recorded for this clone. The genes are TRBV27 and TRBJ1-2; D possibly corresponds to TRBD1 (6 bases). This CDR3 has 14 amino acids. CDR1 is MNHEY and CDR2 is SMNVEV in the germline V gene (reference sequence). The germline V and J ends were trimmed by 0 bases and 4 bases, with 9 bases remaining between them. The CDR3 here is CASSLSSRGYGYTF. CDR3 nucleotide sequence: TGTGCCAGCAGTTTATCGAGCAGGGGCTATGGCTACACCTTC.

The CDR3 DNA sequence: TGTGCCAGTATCTCGGGGGGGAACACCGGGGAGCTGTTTTTT. Its translation: CASISGGNTGELFF. The gene calls are TRBV19 and TRBJ2-2; 7 bases match TRBD2. After removal of 7 bases from V and 1 base from J, the junction contained 3 bases not matched to a gene. Germline CDR1 is LNHDA and CDR2 is SQIVND (reference sequence). This CDR3 has 14 residues.

The CDR3, as DNA: TGTGCCTGGAGGCGACCTGGGCCAGCCAGGGGCACAGATACGCAGTATTTT. Its protein is CAWRRPGPARGTDTQYF. The chain is built from TRBV30 and TRBJ2-3; a weak D match, TRBD1 (5 bases). V lost 3 bases to trimming and J lost 1 base, with 20 bases between them. The length of the CDR3 is 17 residues. Germline V gene lookup returns CDR1 GTSNPN and CDR2 SVGIG (reference sequence).

CDR3: CATSSIPLGSTDTQYF. The CDR3 DNA reads as TGTGCCACCAGCAGTATCCCACTAGGGAGCACAGATACGCAGTATTTT. The V gene is TRBV15, the J gene TRBJ2-3; perhaps TRBD2 as D (5 bases). The CDR3 spans 16 residues. Trimming cost V 3 bases and J 0 bases, with 13 bases left between them. In germline, CDR1 is LNHNV, CDR2 YYDKDF (reference sequence).

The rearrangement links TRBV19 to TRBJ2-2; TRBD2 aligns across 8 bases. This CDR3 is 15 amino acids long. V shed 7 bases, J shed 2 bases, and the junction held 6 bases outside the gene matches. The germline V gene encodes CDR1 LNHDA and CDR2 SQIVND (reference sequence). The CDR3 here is CASTDGGANTGELFF. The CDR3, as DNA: TGTGCCAGTACGGACGGGGGGGCAAACACCGGGGAGCTGTTTTTT.

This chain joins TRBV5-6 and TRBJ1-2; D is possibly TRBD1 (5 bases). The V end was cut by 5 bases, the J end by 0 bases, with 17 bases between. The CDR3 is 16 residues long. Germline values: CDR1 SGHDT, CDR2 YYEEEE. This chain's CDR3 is CASSATAGLANYGYTF. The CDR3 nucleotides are TGTGCCAGCAGTGCGACAGCCGGGTTGGCTAACTATGGCTACACCTTC.

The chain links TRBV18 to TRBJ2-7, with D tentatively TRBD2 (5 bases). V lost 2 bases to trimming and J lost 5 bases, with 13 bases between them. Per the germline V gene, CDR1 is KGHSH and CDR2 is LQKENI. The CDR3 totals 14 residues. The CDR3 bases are TGTGCCAGCTCACCATCCGGGGTGGGCCACGAGCAGTACTTC. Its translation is CASSPSGVGHEQYF.

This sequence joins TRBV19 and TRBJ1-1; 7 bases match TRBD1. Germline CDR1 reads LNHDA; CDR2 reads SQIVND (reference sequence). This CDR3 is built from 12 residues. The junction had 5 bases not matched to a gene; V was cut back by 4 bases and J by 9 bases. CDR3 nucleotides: TGTGCCAGTAGTACAAGACAGGGCCAAGCTTTCTTT. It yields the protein CASSTRQGQAFF.

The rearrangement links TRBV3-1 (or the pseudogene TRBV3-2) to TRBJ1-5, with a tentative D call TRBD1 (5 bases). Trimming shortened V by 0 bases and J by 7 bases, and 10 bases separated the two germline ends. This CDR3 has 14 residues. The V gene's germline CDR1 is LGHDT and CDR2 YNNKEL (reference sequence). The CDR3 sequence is CASSQDQGRQPQHF. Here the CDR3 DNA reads TGTGCCAGCAGCCAAGATCAGGGCCGGCAGCCCCAGCATTTT.

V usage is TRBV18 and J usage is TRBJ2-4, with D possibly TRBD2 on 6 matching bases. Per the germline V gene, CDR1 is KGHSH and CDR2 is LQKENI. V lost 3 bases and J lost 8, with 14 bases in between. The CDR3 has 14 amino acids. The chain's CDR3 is CASSPGAWGDIQYF. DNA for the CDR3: TGTGCCAGCTCACCCGGGGCATGGGGGGACATTCAGTACTTC.

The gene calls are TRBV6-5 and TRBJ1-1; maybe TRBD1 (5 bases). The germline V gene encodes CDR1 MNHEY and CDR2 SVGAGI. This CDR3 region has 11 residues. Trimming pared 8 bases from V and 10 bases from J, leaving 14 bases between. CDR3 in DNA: TGTGCCAGCGGACCCAGGGCCGTAGCTTTCTTT. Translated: CASGPRAVAFF.

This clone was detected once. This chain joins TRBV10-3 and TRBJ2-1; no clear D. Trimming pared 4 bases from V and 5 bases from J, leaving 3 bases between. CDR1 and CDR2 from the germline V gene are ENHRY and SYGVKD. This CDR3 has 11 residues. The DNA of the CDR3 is TGTGCCATCAGTGCAGACAATGAGCAGTTCTTC. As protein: CAISADNEQFF.